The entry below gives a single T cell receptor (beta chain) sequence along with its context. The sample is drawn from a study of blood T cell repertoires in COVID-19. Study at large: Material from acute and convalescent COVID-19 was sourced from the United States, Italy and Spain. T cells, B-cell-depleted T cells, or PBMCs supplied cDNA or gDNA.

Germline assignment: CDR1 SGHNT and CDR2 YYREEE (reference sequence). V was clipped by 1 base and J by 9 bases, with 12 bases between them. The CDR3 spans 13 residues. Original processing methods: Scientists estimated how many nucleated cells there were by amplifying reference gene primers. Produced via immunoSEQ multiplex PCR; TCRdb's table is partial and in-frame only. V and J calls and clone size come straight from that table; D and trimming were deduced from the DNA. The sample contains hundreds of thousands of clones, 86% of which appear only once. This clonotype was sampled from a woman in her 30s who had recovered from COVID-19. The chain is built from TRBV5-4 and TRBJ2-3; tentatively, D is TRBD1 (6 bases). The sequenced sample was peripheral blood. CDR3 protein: CASSLLGQGTQYF. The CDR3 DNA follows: TGTGCCAGCAGCTTGTTAGGCCAGGGGACGCAGTATTTT.